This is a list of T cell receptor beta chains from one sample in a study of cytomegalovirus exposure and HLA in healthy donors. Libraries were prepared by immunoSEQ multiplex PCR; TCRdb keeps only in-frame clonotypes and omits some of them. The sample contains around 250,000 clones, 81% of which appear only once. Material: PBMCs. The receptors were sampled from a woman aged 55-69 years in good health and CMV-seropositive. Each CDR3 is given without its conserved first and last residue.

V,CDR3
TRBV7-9,ASSPRGVAGVKDTQY
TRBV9,ASSERGGTYNEQF
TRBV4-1,ASSHIGANVLT
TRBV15,ATSRDTRPLAYEQY
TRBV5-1,ASSRTGNYGYT
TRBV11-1,ASSSERAGMSYEQY
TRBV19,ASSTSRGSYGYT
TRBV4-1,ASSQTGVGNTIY
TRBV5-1,ASRLRDSPLH
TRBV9,ASSRTGGETQAF
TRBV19,ASSSFAGNYEQY
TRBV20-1,SASGGAEAF
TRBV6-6,ASGLGAGFNEQF
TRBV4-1,ASSQASGGTYEQY
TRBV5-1,ASSPDTAYDEQY